The T cell receptor (beta chain) described here comes from a study of cytomegalovirus exposure and HLA in healthy donors. Study-wide results and limits: A later analysis linked a missense variant in DCLRE1C to the trimming of TCR beta V and J genes. Analysis performed later showed TCR beta chains linked to HLA being more clonally expanded than equally common others.

In regard to this clone: Its antigen is still unknown.

Trimming cost V 1 base and J 11 bases, with 11 bases left between them. The CDR3 consists of 12 residues. Germline values: CDR1 GTSNPN, CDR2 SVGIG (reference sequence). PCR was performed using 60 Vbeta and 13 Jbeta primers. Generated by immunoSEQ multiplex PCR, the TCRdb table keeps only in-frame clones and is missing some. The data contain 150,000 to 200,000 clones, more than 65% of them seen just once; the ten biggest clones take up approximately 2%. This clonotype was sampled from a woman aged 25-40 years in good health and CMV-seronegative. Sequencing input: PBMCs. J is TRBJ1-4 and V is TRBV30, with D hard to call. DNA for the CDR3: TGTGCCTGGAGTGGTGGCACGCTTAAACTGTTTTTT. Protein sequence: CAWSGGTLKLFF. Together with reference TRBV30 and TRBJ1-4, the CDR3 gives the full variable domain: SQTIHQWPATLVQPVGSPLSLECTVEGTSNPNLYWYRQAAGRGLQLLFYSVGIGQISSEVPQNLSASRPQDRQFILSSKKLLLSDSGFYLCAWSGGTLKLFFGSGTQLSVL.